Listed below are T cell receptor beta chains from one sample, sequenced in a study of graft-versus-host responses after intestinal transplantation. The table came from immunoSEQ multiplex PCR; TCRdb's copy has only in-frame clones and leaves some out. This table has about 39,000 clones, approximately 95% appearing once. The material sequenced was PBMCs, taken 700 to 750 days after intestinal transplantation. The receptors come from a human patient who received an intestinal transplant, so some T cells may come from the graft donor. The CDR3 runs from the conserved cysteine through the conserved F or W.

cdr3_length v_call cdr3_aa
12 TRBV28 CASSLGRYEQYF
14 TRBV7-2 CASSFRGSGYGYTF
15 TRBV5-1 CASSLSRDWYNEQFF
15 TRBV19 CASSHRHFGDDGYTF
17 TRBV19 CASSIEGGRRYTGELFF
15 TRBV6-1 CASSPQTGYNQPQHF
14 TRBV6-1 CASELGGRGNTIYF
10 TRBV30 CAWDGLGAFF
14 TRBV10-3 CAISIRGNTDTQYF
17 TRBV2 CASSEALEGAGTDTQYF
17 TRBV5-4 CASTNLMGLDPTDTQYF
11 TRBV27 CASSSTGEAFF